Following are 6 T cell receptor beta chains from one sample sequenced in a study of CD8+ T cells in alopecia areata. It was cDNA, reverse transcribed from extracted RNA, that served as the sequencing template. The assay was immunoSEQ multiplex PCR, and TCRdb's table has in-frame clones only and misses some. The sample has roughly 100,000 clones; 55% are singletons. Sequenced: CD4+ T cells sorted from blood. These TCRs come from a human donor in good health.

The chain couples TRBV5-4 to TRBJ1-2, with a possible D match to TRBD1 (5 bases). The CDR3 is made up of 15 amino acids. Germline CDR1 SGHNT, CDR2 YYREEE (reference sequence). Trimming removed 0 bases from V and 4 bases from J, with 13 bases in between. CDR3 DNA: TGTGCCAGCAGCTTGGGTTCGGGGCTACTCTATGGCTACACCTTC. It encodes CASSLGSGLLYGYTF.

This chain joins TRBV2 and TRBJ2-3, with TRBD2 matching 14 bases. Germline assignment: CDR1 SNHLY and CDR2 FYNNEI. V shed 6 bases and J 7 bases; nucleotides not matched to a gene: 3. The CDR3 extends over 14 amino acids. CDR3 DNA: TGTGCCAGCAGGCGGACTAGCGGGGGGAATACGCAGTATTTT. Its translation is CASRRTSGGNTQYF. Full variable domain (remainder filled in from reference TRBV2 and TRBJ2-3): EPEVTQTPSHQVTQMGQEVILRCVPISNHLYFYWYRQILGQKVEFLVSFYNNEISEKSEIFDDQFSVERPDGSNFTLKIRSTKLEDSAMYFCASRRTSGGNTQYFGPGTRLTVL.

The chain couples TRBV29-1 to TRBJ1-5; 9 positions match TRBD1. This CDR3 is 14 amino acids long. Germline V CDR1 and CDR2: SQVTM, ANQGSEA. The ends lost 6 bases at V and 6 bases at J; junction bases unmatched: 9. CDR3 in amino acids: CSVIQGAKGQPQHF. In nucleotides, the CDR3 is TGCAGCGTAATACAGGGGGCGAAGGGTCAGCCCCAGCATTTT.

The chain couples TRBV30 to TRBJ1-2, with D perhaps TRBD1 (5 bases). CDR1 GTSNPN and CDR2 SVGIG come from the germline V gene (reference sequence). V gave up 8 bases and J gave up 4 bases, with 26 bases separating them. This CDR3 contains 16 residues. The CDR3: CARAPLVGDLTYGYTF. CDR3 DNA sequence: TGTGCCCGGGCCCCACTTGTTGGGGACCTGACCTATGGCTACACCTTC.

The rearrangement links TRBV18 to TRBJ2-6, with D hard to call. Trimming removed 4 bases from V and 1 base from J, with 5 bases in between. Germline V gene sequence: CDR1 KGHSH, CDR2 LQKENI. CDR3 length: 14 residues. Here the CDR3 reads CASSRPSGANVLTF. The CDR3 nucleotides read TGTGCCAGCTCACGACCGTCTGGGGCCAACGTCCTGACTTTC.

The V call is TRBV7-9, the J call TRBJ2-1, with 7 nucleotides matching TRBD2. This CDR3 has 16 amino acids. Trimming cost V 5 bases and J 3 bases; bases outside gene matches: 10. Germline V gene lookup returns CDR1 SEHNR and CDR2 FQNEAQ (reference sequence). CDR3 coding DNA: TGTGCCAGCAGCCCCCGGGAGGACATGTTCTACAATGAGCAGTTCTTC. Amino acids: CASSPREDMFYNEQFF.